Below are 13 T cell receptor beta chains sequenced from a single sample in a study of T cell repertoires in cytomegalovirus infection. Each CDR3 protein is one row after TCRdb ran MiXCR on the reads. Among 230,000 or so distinct CDR3 sequences listed, over 15% were seen once. The sample comprised CD8+ T cells from PBMCs. The receptors derive from a human donor in good health (CMV status not recorded). Some clones in this sample may be carry-over from other donors' samples.

This clonotype was counted at least ten times. The chain joins TRBV10-3 to TRBJ2-2; D possibly corresponds to TRBD1 (5 bases). The germline V and J ends were trimmed by 10 bases and 6 bases, with 12 bases remaining between them. The germline CDR1 and CDR2 sequences are ENHRY and SYGVKD. The CDR3 contains 12 residues. The CDR3 reads CATTTDPGELFF. CDR3 nucleotides: TGTGCCACTACGACAGACCCCGGGGAGCTGTTTTTT.

This clonotype has only a few counts. The CDR3 DNA sequence: TGCAGCGTTGTTGGGGCGGGCACCGGGGAGCTGTTTTTT. It encodes CSVVGAGTGELFF. The chain couples TRBV29-1 to TRBJ2-2; D tentatively fits TRBD1 or TRBD2 (5 bases each). The CDR3 loop spans 13 amino acids. Deletions cut 4 bases from V and 4 bases from J, with 10 bases between. The germline gives CDR1 SQVTM, CDR2 ANQGSEA.

In this sample, this clonotype turned up a few times. This chain joins TRBV11-1 and TRBJ1-1; maybe TRBD1 (5 bases). V lost 5 bases and J 8 bases, leaving 18 bases between the germline ends. CDR3 size: 14 residues. Germline CDR1 SGHAT, CDR2 FQDESV (reference sequence). CDR3 in amino acids: CASSSDRVGIEAFF. CDR3 nucleotide sequence: TGTGCCAGCAGCAGTGACAGAGTGGGTATCGAAGCTTTCTTT.

V gene TRBV27 combines with J gene TRBJ2-1; 7 nucleotides align to TRBD1. V lost 0 bases to trimming and J lost 12 bases; unmatched junction nucleotides: 2. Germline assignment: CDR1 MNHEY and CDR2 SMNVEV (reference sequence). The CDR3 is made up of 12 amino acids. The CDR3 sequence is CASSLSDRAQFF. The CDR3 DNA reads TGTGCCAGCAGTTTATCCGACAGGGCGCAGTTCTTC.

In this sample, this clonotype turned up a few times. The CDR3 end shows no conserved phenylalanine or tryptophan, and so a read error is likely. The DNA is omitted, as the CDR3 cannot be located on it reliably, and the CDR3 follows TCRdb's listing. V usage is TRBV5-6 and J usage is TRBJ2-3; TRBD2 is the table's D call, not checked against the DNA. Germline CDR1 is SGHDT and CDR2 is YYEEEE. The CDR3 is made up of 14 amino acids, end residues included. CDR3 protein: CASSSDTRLAGTQV.

This clonotype was recorded many times. The rearrangement joins TRBV7-9 to TRBJ2-7, with D possibly being TRBD1 or TRBD2 (5 bases each). V dropped 5 bases and J dropped 4 bases, with 15 bases sitting between them. The CDR3 is 14 amino acids. Germline V lookup: CDR1 SEHNR, CDR2 FQNEAQ (reference sequence). This CDR3 reads CASSSPGQPYEQYF. The CDR3 DNA reads TGTGCCAGCAGCAGCCCGGGGCAACCGTACGAGCAGTACTTC.

The V gene is TRBV25-1, the J gene TRBJ2-2; 8 bases map to TRBD2. CDR1 is MGHDK and CDR2 is SYGVNS in the germline V gene. This CDR3 is built from 19 residues. The V segment lost 6 bases and the J segment 0 bases; nucleotides outside the gene matches: 15. Here the CDR3 reads CASSSRGGGITTNTGELFF. For the CDR3, the DNA is TGTGCCAGCAGCTCCCGGGGGGGAGGGATAACCACGAACACCGGGGAGCTGTTTTTT. The entire variable domain, with the rest obtained from reference TRBV25-1 and TRBJ2-2, is as follows: EADIYQTPRYLVIGTGKKITLECSQTMGHDKMYWYQQDPGMELHLIHYSYGVNSTEKGDLSSESTVSRIRTEHFPLTLESARPSHTSQYLCASSSRGGGITTNTGELFFGEGSRLTVL.

CDR3 nucleotides: TGCAGTGCCAAGGGGCTAGCGGGAAACACAGATACGCAGTATTTT. Amino acid sequence: CSAKGLAGNTDTQYF. The chain carries TRBV20-1 and TRBJ2-3, with 9 bases fitting TRBD2. The J segment lost 2 bases and the V segment lost 6 bases, leaving 9 bases of the junction unmatched. Germline loops: CDR1 DFQATT, CDR2 SNEGSKA (reference sequence). The CDR3 contains 15 residues.

The chain uses TRBV20-1 and TRBJ2-1; 7 positions match TRBD1. CDR3 length: 17 residues. J gave up 6 bases and V 2 bases, and 16 bases lay outside the gene matches. Germline values: CDR1 DFQATT, CDR2 SNEGSKA (reference sequence). This CDR3 reads CSARPLPDRVWPNEQFF. The CDR3 bases are TGCAGTGCTAGACCCCTCCCAGACAGGGTATGGCCCAATGAGCAGTTCTTC.

This clonotype was observed a handful of times. The chain combines TRBV6-1 with TRBJ1-2; 10 bases line up with TRBD1. The CDR3 sequence is 14 residues long. CDR1 and CDR2 from the germline V gene are MNHNS and SASEGT. V dropped 6 bases and J dropped 3; count of bases not matched to a gene: 4. The CDR3 nucleotides are TGTGCCAGCAGAGACAGGGGGCCGTACTATGGCTACACCTTC. This translates into CASRDRGPYYGYTF.

This clonotype showed up just a few times. J is TRBJ1-6 and V is TRBV28; D might be TRBD1 (6 bases). This CDR3 comprises 12 residues. Germline loops: CDR1 MDHEN, CDR2 SYDVKM. With 10 bases removed from V and 10 bases from J, the gap between germline ends came to 14 bases. The CDR3 bases are TGTGCCATTTCAACAGGGAGGTCACCCCTCCACTTT. The encoded protein is CAISTGRSPLHF.

The genes are TRBV7-9 and TRBJ2-3, with a tentative D call TRBD2 (5 bases). Trimming left V 6 bases short and J 2 bases short, with 9 bases between. The CDR3 loop spans 13 amino acids. CDR1 and CDR2 (germline): SEHNR, FQNEAQ (reference sequence). The CDR3 here is CASSQRYTDTQYF. Written as DNA, the CDR3 is TGTGCCAGCAGTCAGCGGTACACAGATACGCAGTATTTT.

This clonotype has just a few counts. The V gene is TRBV11-2, the J gene TRBJ2-3, with D possibly TRBD1 on 6 matching bases. Germline CDR1 reads SGHAT; CDR2 reads FQNNGV. This CDR3 comprises 15 residues. The ends were cut back, 4 bases at V and 2 bases at J, with 13 bases in the middle. Here the CDR3 reads CASSYRDTVTDTQYF. The CDR3 nucleotides read TGTGCCAGCAGCTACCGGGACACAGTCACAGATACGCAGTATTTT. Drawing the rest from reference TRBV11-2 and TRBJ2-3, the complete variable domain is EAGVAQSPRYKIIEKRQSVAFWCNPISGHATLYWYQQILGQGPKLLIQFQNNGVVDDSQLPKDRFSAERLKGVDSTLKIQPAKLEDSAVYLCASSYRDTVTDTQYFGPGTRLTVL.